This TCR beta chain originates from a study of graft-versus-host responses after intestinal transplantation. Whole-study context: Every recipient had anti-thymocyte globulin induction and about three years of tacrolimus plus steroids.

Here immunoSEQ multiplex PCR was the method, and the copy in TCRdb shows in-frame clones only, minus some. This table holds about 9,600 clones, around nine tenths found once. The starting material, graft tissue, was processed to release intraepithelial and lamina propria lymphocytes. The receptor's source is a human patient who received an intestinal transplant, so some T cells may come from the graft donor. The material sequenced was ileum tissue, taken about 700 days after intestinal transplantation.

CDR3 residues: CASSLTHQPQHF. DNA of the CDR3: TGTGCCAGCAGTCTCACCCATCAGCCCCAGCATTTT. The chain is built from TRBV6-5 and TRBJ1-5; no firm D call. The CDR3 runs 12 residues. In germline, CDR1 is MNHEY, CDR2 SVGAGI. V was trimmed by 5 bases and J by 5 bases, leaving 7 bases between them.